A selection of T cell receptor beta chains follows, all from one sample in a study of CD8 T cells in Susac syndrome. TCRdb reprocessed the immunoSEQ multiplex PCR reads via MiXCR and lists one record per CDR3 protein. The data contain roughly 190,000 distinct CDR3 sequences, 91% of them singletons. Input material: CD4+ T cells from PBMCs. These receptors came from a human donor with Susac syndrome. Each CDR3 is given with its conserved first and last residue. Fields, in order: CDR3 DNA, CDR3 protein, clone size, J gene, D gene, V gene. The D gene is left open where the match is weak. Clone size is stated in some rows and not others, as once, few, many or a class when expanded.

CDR3nt: TGCAGTGCAGACAGGGGGCCTTACGAGCAGTACTTC; CDR3aa: CSADRGPYEQYF; abundance: NA; j_gene: TRBJ2-7; d_gene: TRBD1; v_gene: TRBV20-1
CDR3nt: TGTGCCAGCAGTTTATACCGGACTAGCGGGGGCCTGGACGAGCAGTACTTC; CDR3aa: CASSLYRTSGGLDEQYF; abundance: NA; j_gene: TRBJ2-7; d_gene: TRBD2; v_gene: TRBV27
CDR3nt: TGTGCCAGCAGGGACCCTCTATATGGCTACACCTTC; CDR3aa: CASRDPLYGYTF; abundance: NA; j_gene: TRBJ1-2; d_gene: NA; v_gene: TRBV28
CDR3nt: TGTGCCAGCAGCTTCGAGGACAGCTCTGGAAACACCATATATTTT; CDR3aa: CASSFEDSSGNTIYF; abundance: NA; j_gene: TRBJ1-3; d_gene: NA; v_gene: TRBV7-2
CDR3nt: TGTGCCAGCAGCGTAGGCCTCCTCAATCAGCCCCAGCATTTT; CDR3aa: CASSVGLLNQPQHF; abundance: NA; j_gene: TRBJ1-5; d_gene: NA; v_gene: TRBV9
CDR3nt: TGTGCCAGCAGCGTACTGGGACGCGCGAACACCGGGGAGCTGTTTTTT; CDR3aa: CASSVLGRANTGELFF; abundance: NA; j_gene: TRBJ2-2; d_gene: NA; v_gene: TRBV5-6
CDR3nt: TGTGCCAGCAGTGCCGGACTAGGGCACTACGAGCAGTACTTC; CDR3aa: CASSAGLGHYEQYF; abundance: NA; j_gene: TRBJ2-7; d_gene: TRBD2; v_gene: TRBV2
CDR3nt: TGTGCCAGCAGCGTACGATCCGGGACGCCAAATGAGCAGTTCTTC; CDR3aa: CASSVRSGTPNEQFF; abundance: NA; j_gene: TRBJ2-1; d_gene: NA; v_gene: TRBV9
CDR3nt: TGCAGCGCCGCTCCGACTAATGAGCAGTTCTTC; CDR3aa: CSAAPTNEQFF; abundance: NA; j_gene: TRBJ2-1; d_gene: NA; v_gene: TRBV29-1
CDR3nt: TGTGCCTGGACCACCAACGAAAAACTGTTTTTT; CDR3aa: CAWTTNEKLFF; abundance: NA; j_gene: TRBJ1-4; d_gene: NA; v_gene: TRBV30
CDR3nt: TGTGCCAGCAGCTTAGCATTCTACGGGAACACTGAAGCTTTCTTT; CDR3aa: CASSLAFYGNTEAFF; abundance: NA; j_gene: TRBJ1-1; d_gene: NA; v_gene: TRBV7-8
CDR3nt: TGTGCCAGCAGATCGACTAGCGGGAGTTACAATGAGCAGTTCTTC; CDR3aa: CASRSTSGSYNEQFF; abundance: NA; j_gene: TRBJ2-1; d_gene: TRBD2; v_gene: TRBV28
CDR3nt: TGTGCCTGGAGTTTATTCGGGGGGCCTACCACAGATACGCAGTATTTT; CDR3aa: CAWSLFGGPTTDTQYF; abundance: NA; j_gene: TRBJ2-3; d_gene: NA; v_gene: TRBV30
CDR3nt: TGTGCCATCAGAAGGACAGATGCCTACGAGCAGTACTTC; CDR3aa: CAIRRTDAYEQYF; abundance: NA; j_gene: TRBJ2-7; d_gene: NA; v_gene: TRBV10-3
CDR3nt: TGTGCCAGCACCTTAACCGGGACAGGCACCGGGGAGCTGTTTTTT; CDR3aa: CASTLTGTGTGELFF; abundance: NA; j_gene: TRBJ2-2; d_gene: TRBD1; v_gene: TRBV12-3/TRBV12-4
CDR3nt: TGTGCCAGCAGTGAATTTGGCCAGGGCGGCCCCTACGAGCAGTACTTC; CDR3aa: CASSEFGQGGPYEQYF; abundance: once; j_gene: TRBJ2-7; d_gene: NA; v_gene: TRBV2
CDR3nt: TGCAGTGCTAGGGGGTCCCAACGAGGTTGGTATCCCGACTATGGCTACACCTTC; CDR3aa: CSARGSQRGWYPDYGYTF; abundance: once; j_gene: TRBJ1-2; d_gene: NA; v_gene: TRBV20-1
CDR3nt: TGTGCCAGCAGTGGCGACAGGGGCGCCTATAATTCACCCCTCCACTTT; CDR3aa: CASSGDRGAYNSPLHF; abundance: NA; j_gene: TRBJ1-6; d_gene: TRBD1; v_gene: TRBV6-1
CDR3nt: TGCAGTGCTAGAGATCCTAGCGGGGGGTCGGGGGAGCAGTACTTC; CDR3aa: CSARDPSGGSGEQYF; abundance: NA; j_gene: TRBJ2-7; d_gene: TRBD2; v_gene: TRBV20-1
CDR3nt: TGCAGTGCTAGACAGGGGGACGTGGAAGCTTTCTTT; CDR3aa: CSARQGDVEAFF; abundance: NA; j_gene: TRBJ1-1; d_gene: TRBD1; v_gene: TRBV20-1
CDR3nt: TGTGCCAGCAGCCCACAGGGGAACGTCTACCTTTCCTACAATGAGCAGTTCTTC; CDR3aa: CASSPQGNVYLSYNEQFF; abundance: NA; j_gene: TRBJ2-1; d_gene: TRBD1; v_gene: TRBV7-9
CDR3nt: TGTGCCAGCAAGGGGACTAGCGGGGCCGGGACCCAGTACTTC; CDR3aa: CASKGTSGAGTQYF; abundance: NA; j_gene: TRBJ2-5; d_gene: TRBD2; v_gene: TRBV2
CDR3nt: TGTGCCAGCAGGGCAAGACTAGCGGGAGGGGTTAGTGAGCAGTTCTTC; CDR3aa: CASRARLAGGVSEQFF; abundance: NA; j_gene: TRBJ2-1; d_gene: TRBD2; v_gene: TRBV5-4
CDR3nt: TGCAGTGCCACCGGGACACCGAATGGCTACACCTTC; CDR3aa: CSATGTPNGYTF; abundance: NA; j_gene: TRBJ1-2; d_gene: NA; v_gene: TRBV20-1
CDR3nt: TGCGCCAGCAGCTTCTCTGGGACGTACTCCTACAATGAGCAGTTCTTC; CDR3aa: CASSFSGTYSYNEQFF; abundance: few; j_gene: TRBJ2-1; d_gene: NA; v_gene: TRBV5-1
CDR3nt: TGTGCCAGCAGTACGACTAGCGGGAGTTTTAGTAATGAGCAGTTCTTC; CDR3aa: CASSTTSGSFSNEQFF; abundance: NA; j_gene: TRBJ2-1; d_gene: TRBD2; v_gene: TRBV12-3/TRBV12-4
CDR3nt: TGTGCCAGCCCTTACTACGCGTGGGGGCATAATTCACCCCTCCACTTT; CDR3aa: CASPYYAWGHNSPLHF; abundance: NA; j_gene: TRBJ1-6; d_gene: NA; v_gene: TRBV5-8